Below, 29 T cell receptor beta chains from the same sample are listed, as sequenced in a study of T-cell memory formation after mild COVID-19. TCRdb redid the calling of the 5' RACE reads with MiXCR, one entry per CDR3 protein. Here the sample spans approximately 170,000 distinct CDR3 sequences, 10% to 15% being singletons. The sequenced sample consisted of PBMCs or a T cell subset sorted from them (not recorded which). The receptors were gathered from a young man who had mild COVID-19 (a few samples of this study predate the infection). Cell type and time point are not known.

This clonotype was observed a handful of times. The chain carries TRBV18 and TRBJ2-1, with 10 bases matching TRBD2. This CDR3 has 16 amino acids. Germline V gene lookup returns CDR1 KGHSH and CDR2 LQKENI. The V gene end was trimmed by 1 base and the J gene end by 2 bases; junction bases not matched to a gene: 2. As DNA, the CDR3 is TGTGCCAGCTCACCACTGAGCGGGGGGGCCTACAATGAGCAGTTCTTC. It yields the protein CASSPLSGGAYNEQFF.

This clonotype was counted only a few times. The CDR3 region is CATSDPGDTQYF. In DNA, the CDR3 is TGTGCCACCAGTGATCCAGGTGATACGCAGTATTTT. The chain has TRBV24-1 and TRBJ2-3; D call uncertain. Germline V gives CDR1 KGHDR, CDR2 SFDVKD. Trimming removed 3 bases from V and 6 bases from J, with 6 bases in between. The CDR3 runs to 12 residues.

CDR3 sequence reads: CASSQGIGIASPLHF. The CDR3 nucleotides read TGCGCCAGCAGCCAAGGAATAGGGATCGCTTCACCCCTCCACTTT. The chain employs TRBV4-3 and TRBJ1-6; no firm D call. Germline CDR1 and CDR2: LGHNA and YSLEER. The V and J ends lost 1 base and 9 bases respectively, with 13 bases between them. The CDR3 is 15 amino acids.

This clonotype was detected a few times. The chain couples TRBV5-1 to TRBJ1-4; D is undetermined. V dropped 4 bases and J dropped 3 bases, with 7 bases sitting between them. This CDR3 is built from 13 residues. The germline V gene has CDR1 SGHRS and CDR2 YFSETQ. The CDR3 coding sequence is TGCGCCAGCAGCGATCCCCCTAATGAAAAACTGTTTTTT. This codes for CASSDPPNEKLFF.

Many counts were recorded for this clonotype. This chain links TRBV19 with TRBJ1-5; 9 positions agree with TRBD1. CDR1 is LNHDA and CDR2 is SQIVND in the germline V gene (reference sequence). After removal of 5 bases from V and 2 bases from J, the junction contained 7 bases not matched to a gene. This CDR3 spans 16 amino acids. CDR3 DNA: TGTGCCAGTAGTGCCACAGGGGGCGGAGGCAATCAGCCCCAGCATTTT. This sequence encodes CASSATGGGGNQPQHF.

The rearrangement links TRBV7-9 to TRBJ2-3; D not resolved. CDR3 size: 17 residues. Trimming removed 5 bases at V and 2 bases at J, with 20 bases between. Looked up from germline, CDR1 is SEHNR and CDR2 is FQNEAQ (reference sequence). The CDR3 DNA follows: TGTGCCAGCAGCCCCCCTCCCCCTGACGAGAACACAGATACGCAGTATTTT. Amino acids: CASSPPPPDENTDTQYF. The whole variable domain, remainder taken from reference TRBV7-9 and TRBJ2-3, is DTGVSQNPRHKITKRGQNVTFRCDPISEHNRLYWYRQTLGQGPEFLTYFQNEAQLEKSRLLSDRFSAERPKGSFSTLEIQRTEQGDSAMYLCASSPPPPDENTDTQYFGPGTRLTVL.

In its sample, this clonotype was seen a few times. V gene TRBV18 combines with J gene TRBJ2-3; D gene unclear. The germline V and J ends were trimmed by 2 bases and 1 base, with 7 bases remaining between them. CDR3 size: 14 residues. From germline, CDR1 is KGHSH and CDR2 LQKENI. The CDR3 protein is CASSPSPGTDTQYF. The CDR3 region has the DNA TGTGCCAGCTCACCAAGTCCCGGCACAGATACGCAGTATTTT.

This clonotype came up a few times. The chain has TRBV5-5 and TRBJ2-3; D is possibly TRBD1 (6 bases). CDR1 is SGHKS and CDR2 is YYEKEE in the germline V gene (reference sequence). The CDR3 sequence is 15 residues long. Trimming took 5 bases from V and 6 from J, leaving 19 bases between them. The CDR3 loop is CASRPRLGAADTQYF. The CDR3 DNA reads TGTGCCAGCAGGCCGAGGCTGGGGGCGGCGGATACGCAGTATTTT.

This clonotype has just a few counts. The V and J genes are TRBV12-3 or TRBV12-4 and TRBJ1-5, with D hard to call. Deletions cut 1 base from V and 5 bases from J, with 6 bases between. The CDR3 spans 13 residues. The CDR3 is CASSLGVYQPQHF. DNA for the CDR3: TGTGCCAGCAGTTTAGGAGTGTATCAGCCCCAGCATTTT.

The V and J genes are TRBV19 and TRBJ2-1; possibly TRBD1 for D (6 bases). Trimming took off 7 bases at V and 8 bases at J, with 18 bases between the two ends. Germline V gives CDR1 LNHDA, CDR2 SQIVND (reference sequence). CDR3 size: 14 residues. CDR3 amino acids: CASNIQGSSDEQFF. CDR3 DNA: TGTGCCAGTAATATTCAGGGGTCTTCGGATGAGCAGTTCTTC. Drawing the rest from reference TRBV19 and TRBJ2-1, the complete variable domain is DGGITQSPKYLFRKEGQNVTLSCEQNLNHDAMYWYRQDPGQGLRLIYYSQIVNDFQKGDIAEGYSVSREKKESFPLTVTSAQKNPTAFYLCASNIQGSSDEQFFGPGTRLTVL.

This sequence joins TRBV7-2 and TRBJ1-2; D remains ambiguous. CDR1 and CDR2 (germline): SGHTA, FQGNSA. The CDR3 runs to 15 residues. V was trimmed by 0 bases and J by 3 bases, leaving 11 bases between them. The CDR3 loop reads CASSLAVVIDYGYTF. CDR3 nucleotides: TGTGCCAGCAGCTTAGCAGTAGTAATCGACTATGGCTACACCTTC.

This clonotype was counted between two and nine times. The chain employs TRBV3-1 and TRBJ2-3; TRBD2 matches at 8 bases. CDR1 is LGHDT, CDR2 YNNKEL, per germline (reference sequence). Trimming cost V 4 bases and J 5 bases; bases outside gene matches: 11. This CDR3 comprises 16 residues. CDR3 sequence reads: CASSPGAGGGKDTQYF. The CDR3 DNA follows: TGTGCCAGCAGCCCGGGGGCCGGGGGGGGTAAAGATACGCAGTATTTT.

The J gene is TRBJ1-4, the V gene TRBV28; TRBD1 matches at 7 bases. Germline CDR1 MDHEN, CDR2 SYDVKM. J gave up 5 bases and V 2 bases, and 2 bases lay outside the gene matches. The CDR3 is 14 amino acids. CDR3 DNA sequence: TGTGCCAGCAGTTTACCACAGGGGAATGAAAAACTGTTTTTT. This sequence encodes CASSLPQGNEKLFF.

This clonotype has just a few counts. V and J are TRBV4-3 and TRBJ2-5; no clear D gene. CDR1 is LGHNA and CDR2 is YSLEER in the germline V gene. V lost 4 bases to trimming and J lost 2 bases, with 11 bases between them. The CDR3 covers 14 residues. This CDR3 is CASSLFQFQETQYF. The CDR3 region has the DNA TGCGCCAGCAGCCTATTCCAGTTTCAAGAGACCCAGTACTTC.

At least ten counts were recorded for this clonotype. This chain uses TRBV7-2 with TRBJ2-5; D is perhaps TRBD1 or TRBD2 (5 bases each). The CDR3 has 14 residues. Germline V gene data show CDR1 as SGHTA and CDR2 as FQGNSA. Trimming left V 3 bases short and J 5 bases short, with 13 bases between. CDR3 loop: CASSLGDPRETQYF. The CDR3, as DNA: TGTGCCAGCAGCTTGGGGGACCCCCGGGAGACCCAGTACTTC.

The CDR3 region has the DNA TGTGCCACCGAGGACAGGGCGCGATATGGCTACACCTTC. This encodes CATEDRARYGYTF. The chain uses TRBV19 and TRBJ1-2, with TRBD1 matching over 8 bases. The CDR3 is 13 residues long. Germline V gene lookup returns CDR1 LNHDA and CDR2 SQIVND (reference sequence). V dropped 10 bases and J dropped 5; count of bases not matched to a gene: 9.

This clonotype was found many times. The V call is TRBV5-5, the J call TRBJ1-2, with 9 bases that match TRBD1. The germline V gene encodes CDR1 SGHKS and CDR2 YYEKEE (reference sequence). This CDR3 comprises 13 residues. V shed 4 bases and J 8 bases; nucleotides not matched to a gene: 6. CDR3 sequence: CASSTTGGGGYTF. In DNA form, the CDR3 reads TGTGCCAGCAGCACAACAGGGGGCGGAGGCTACACCTTC.

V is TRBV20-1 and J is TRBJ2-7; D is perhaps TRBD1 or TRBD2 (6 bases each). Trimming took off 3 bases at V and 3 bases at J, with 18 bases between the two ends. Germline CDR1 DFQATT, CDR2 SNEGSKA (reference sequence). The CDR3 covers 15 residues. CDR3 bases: TGCAGTGCTAGCGGGGGCAGAAAAGTAATCTACGAGCAGTACTTC. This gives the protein CSASGGRKVIYEQYF.

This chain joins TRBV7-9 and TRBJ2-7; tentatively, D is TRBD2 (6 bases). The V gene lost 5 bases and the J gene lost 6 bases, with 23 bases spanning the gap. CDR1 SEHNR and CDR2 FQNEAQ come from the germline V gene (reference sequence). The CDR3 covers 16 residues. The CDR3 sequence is CASSHRNKGLWGEQYF. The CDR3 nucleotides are TGTGCCAGCAGCCACAGGAACAAGGGACTGTGGGGCGAGCAGTACTTC.

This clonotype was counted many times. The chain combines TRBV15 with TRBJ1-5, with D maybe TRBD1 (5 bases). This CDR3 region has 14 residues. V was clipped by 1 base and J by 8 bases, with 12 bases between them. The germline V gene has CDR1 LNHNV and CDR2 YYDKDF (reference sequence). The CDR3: CATSRAHEGKPQHF. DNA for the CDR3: TGTGCCACCAGCAGAGCCCACGAGGGGAAGCCCCAGCATTTT.

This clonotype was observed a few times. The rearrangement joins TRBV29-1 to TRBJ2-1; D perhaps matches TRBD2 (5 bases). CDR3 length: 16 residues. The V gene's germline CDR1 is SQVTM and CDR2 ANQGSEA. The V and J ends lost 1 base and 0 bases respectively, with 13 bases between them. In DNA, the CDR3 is TGCAGCGTTGAAGGGGGAGCGGCTAGCTCCTACAATGAGCAGTTCTTC. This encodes CSVEGGAASSYNEQFF.

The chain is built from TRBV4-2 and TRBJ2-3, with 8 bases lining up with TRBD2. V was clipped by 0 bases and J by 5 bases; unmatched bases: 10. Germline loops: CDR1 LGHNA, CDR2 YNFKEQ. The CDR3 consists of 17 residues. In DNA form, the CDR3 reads TGTGCCAGCAGCCAAGAGCCCGGGGGGGGAAGGCGAGATACGCAGTATTTT. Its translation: CASSQEPGGGRRDTQYF.

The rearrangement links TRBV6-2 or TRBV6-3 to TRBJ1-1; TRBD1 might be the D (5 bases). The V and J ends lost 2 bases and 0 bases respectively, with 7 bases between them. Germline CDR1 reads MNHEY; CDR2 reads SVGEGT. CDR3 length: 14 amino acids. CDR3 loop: CASSYPGMNTEAFF. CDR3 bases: TGTGCCAGCAGTTACCCAGGGATGAACACTGAAGCTTTCTTT.

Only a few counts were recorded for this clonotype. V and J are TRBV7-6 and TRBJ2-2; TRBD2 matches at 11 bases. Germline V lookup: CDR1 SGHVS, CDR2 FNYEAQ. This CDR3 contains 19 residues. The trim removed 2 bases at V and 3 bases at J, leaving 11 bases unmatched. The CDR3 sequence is CASSLIPSGTSGYTGELFF. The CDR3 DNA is TGTGCCAGCAGCTTAATTCCTTCCGGGACTAGCGGCTACACCGGGGAGCTGTTTTTT.

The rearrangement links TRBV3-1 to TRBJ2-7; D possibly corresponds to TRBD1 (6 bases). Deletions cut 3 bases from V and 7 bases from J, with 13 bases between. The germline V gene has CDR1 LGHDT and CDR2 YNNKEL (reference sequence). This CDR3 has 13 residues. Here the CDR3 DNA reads TGTGCCAGCAGCCATGAGTACCAGGGGGAGCAGTACGTC. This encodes CASSHEYQGEQYV.

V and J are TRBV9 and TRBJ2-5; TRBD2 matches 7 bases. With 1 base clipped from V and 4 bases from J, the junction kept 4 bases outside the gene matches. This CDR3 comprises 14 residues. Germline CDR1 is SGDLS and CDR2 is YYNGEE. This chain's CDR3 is CASSVLGGLETQYF. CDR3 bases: TGTGCCAGCAGCGTATTGGGGGGGTTAGAGACCCAGTACTTC.

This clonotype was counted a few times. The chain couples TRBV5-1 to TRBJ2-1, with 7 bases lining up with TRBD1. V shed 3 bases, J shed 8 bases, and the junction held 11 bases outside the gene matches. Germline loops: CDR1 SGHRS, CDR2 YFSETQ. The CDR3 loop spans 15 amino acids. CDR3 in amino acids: CASSSRYRGEDEQFF. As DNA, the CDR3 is TGCGCCAGCAGCTCTCGATACAGGGGAGAGGATGAGCAGTTCTTC.

DNA of the CDR3: TGTGCCAGCAGTCCCGCCGGGGTCTATGGCTACACCTTC. Translating it yields CASSPAGVYGYTF. The gene calls are TRBV27 and TRBJ1-2; D not resolved. The CDR3 sequence is 13 residues long. CDR1 is MNHEY and CDR2 is SMNVEV in the germline V gene (reference sequence). Trimming removed 5 bases at V and 4 bases at J, with 11 bases between.

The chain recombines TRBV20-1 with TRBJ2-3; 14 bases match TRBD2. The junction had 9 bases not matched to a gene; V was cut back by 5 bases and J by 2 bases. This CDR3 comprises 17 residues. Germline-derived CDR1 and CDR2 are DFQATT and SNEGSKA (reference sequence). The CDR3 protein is CSAEPGLAGALTDTQYF. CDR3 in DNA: TGCAGTGCTGAACCGGGACTAGCGGGGGCCCTCACAGATACGCAGTATTTT.